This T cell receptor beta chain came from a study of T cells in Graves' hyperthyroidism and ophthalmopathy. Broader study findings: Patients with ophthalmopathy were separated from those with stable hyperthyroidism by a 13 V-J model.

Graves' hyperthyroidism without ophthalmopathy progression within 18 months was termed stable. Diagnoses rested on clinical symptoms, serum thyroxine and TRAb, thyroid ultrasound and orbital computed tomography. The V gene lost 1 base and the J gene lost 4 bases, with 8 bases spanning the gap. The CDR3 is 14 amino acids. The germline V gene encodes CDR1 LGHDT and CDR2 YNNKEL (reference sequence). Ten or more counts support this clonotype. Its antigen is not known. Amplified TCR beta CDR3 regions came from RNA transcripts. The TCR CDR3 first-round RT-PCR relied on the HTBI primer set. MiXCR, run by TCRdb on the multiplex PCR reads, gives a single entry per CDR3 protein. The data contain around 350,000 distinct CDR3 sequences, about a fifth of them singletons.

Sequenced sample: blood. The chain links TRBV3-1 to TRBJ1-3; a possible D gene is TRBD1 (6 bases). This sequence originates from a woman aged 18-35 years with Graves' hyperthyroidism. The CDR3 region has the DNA TGTGCCAGCAGCCAAGTCAGGGGAGGAAACACCATATATTTT. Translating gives CASSQVRGGNTIYF.